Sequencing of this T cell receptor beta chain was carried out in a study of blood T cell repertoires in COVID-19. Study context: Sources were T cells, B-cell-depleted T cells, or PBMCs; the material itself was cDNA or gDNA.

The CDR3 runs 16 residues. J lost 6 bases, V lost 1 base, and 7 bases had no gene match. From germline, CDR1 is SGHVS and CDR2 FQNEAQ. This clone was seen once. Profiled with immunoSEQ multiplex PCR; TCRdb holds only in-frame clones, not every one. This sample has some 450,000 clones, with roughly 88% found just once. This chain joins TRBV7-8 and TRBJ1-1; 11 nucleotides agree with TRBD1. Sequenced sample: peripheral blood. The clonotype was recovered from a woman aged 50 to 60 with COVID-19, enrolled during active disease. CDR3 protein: CASSLGTGGGRSEAFF. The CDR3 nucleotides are TGTGCCAGCAGCTTAGGGACAGGGGGCGGAAGGTCTGAAGCTTTCTTT.